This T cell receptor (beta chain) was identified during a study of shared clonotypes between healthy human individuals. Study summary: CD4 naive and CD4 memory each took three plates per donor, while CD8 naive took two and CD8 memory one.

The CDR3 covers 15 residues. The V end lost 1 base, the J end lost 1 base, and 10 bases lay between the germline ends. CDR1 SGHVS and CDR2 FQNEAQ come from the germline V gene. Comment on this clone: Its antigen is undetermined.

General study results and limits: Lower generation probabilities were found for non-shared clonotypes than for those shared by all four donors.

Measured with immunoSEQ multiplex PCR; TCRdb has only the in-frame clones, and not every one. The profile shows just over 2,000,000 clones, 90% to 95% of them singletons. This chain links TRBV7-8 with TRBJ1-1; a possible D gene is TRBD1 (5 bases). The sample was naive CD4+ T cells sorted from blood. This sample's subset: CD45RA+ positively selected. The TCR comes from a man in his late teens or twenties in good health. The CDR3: CASSLGGTQNTEAFF. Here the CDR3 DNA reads TGTGCCAGCAGCTTAGGAGGGACCCAGAACACTGAAGCTTTCTTT.